These 30 T cell receptor beta chains originate from one sample sequenced in a study of T cells after yellow fever vaccination. A single record per CDR3 protein comes from TCRdb applying MiXCR to the 5' RACE reads. The sample lists 50,000 or so distinct CDR3 sequences, around 6.9% occurring once. The material sequenced was CD8+ T cells sorted from PBMCs, taken on the day of the first yellow fever vaccination. All receptors come from a man aged 18 to 29 who received the YFV17D yellow fever vaccine.

This clonotype was seen many times. J is TRBJ2-3 and V is TRBV2, with D maybe TRBD2 (5 bases). V gave up 7 bases and J gave up 0 bases, with 14 bases separating them. This CDR3 has 15 residues. CDR1 SNHLY and CDR2 FYNNEI come from the germline V gene. CDR3 in amino acids: CASKEEATSTDTQYF. The CDR3 bases are TGTGCCAGCAAGGAGGAAGCCACCAGCACAGATACGCAGTATTTT. The full variable domain, with the rest looked up from reference TRBV2 and TRBJ2-3, is EPEVTQTPSHQVTQMGQEVILRCVPISNHLYFYWYRQILGQKVEFLVSFYNNEISEKSEIFDDQFSVERPDGSNFTLKIRSTKLEDSAMYFCASKEEATSTDTQYFGPGTRLTVL.

This clonotype was observed many times. The CDR3 coding sequence is TGTGCCAGCAGTTTGAACCCCAGTCTAGCCAAAAACATTCAGTACTTC. Protein: CASSLNPSLAKNIQYF. The J gene is TRBJ2-4, the V gene TRBV12-3 or TRBV12-4, with unresolved D. Trimming removed 3 bases from V and 0 bases from J, with 12 bases in between. This CDR3 is built from 16 residues.

This chain uses TRBV7-2 with TRBJ2-7; D remains unclear. Germline V gene lookup returns CDR1 SGHTA and CDR2 FQGNSA. V was trimmed by 2 bases and J by 4 bases, leaving 9 bases between them. The CDR3 consists of 13 residues. CDR3 DNA: TGTGCCAGCAGCTTATCGCCAGCATACGAGCAGTACGTC. This sequence encodes CASSLSPAYEQYV.

This clonotype has only a few counts. V is TRBV5-1 and J is TRBJ2-7, with D maybe TRBD2 (5 bases). Trimming stripped 4 bases from V and 2 bases from J, with 10 bases between. The CDR3 extends over 13 amino acids. CDR1 SGHRS and CDR2 YFSETQ come from the germline V gene. The CDR3 DNA follows: TGCGCCAGCAGCCCCCGAGGGACCTACGAGCAGTACTTC. This sequence encodes CASSPRGTYEQYF. Filled out from reference TRBV5-1 and TRBJ2-7, the complete variable domain reads KAGVTQTPRYLIKTRGQQVTLSCSPISGHRSVSWYQQTPGQGLQFLFEYFSETQRNKGNFPGRFSGRQFSNSRSEMNVSTLELGDSALYLCASSPRGTYEQYFGPGTRLTVT.

In the case of this clonotype: A much larger clonotype is one base distant, so this may be a read error. The J gene is TRBJ2-3, the V gene TRBV3-1, with D maybe TRBD1 (6 bases). The CDR3 is 16 residues long. Per the germline V gene, CDR1 is LGHDT and CDR2 is YNNKEL (reference sequence). CDR3: CACSQENRVSGDTQYF. The CDR3 bases are TGTGCCTGCAGCCAAGAAAACAGGGTGAGCGGAGATACGCAGTATTTT.

This clonotype was observed a handful of times. V is TRBV21-1 and J is TRBJ1-3. TRBV21-1 is reported as a pseudogene. The CDR3 is 13 residues long. CDR3 bases: TGTGCCAGCAGCAAGCCCTCTGGAAACACCATATATTTT. It codes for CASSKPSGNTIYF.

Ten or more counts support this clonotype. V and J are TRBV9 and TRBJ2-1; D gene unclear. V dropped 4 bases and J dropped 0 bases, with 11 bases sitting between them. The CDR3 runs 15 residues. Germline CDR1 SGDLS, CDR2 YYNGEE. CDR3 sequence (DNA): TGTGCCAGCAGCTCGGACGGCAGCTCCTACAATGAGCAGTTCTTC. It is translated as CASSSDGSSYNEQFF. Using reference TRBV9 and TRBJ2-1 for the parts outside the CDR3, the full variable domain is DSGVTQTPKHLITATGQRVTLRCSPRSGDLSVYWYQQSLDQGLQFLIQYYNGEERAKGNILERFSAQQFPDLHSELNLSSLELGDSALYFCASSSDGSSYNEQFFGPGTRLTVL.

This clonotype was picked up many times. This rearrangement joins TRBV6-5 to TRBJ2-2, with D unresolved. The germline gives CDR1 MNHEY, CDR2 SVGAGI. This CDR3 has 16 residues. The V gene lost 0 bases and the J gene lost 4 bases, with 12 bases spanning the gap. The CDR3 sequence: CASSYSGQLSTGELFF. The CDR3 DNA reads as TGTGCCAGCAGTTACTCGGGCCAGTTATCCACCGGGGAGCTGTTTTTT.

This clonotype was counted many times. J is TRBJ1-5 and V is TRBV12-3 or TRBV12-4, with a weak D call TRBD1 (5 bases). The V end was cut by 1 base, the J end by 3 bases, with 10 bases between. CDR3 length: 15 amino acids. The DNA for the CDR3 is TGTGCCAGCAGTTTAGTTCTACAGGACAATCAGCCCCAGCATTTT. This gives the protein CASSLVLQDNQPQHF.

This clonotype turned up a few times. The chain has TRBV11-2 and TRBJ2-2, with D uncertain. Trimming pared 5 bases from V and 3 bases from J, leaving 4 bases between. The CDR3 extends over 12 amino acids. Looked up from germline, CDR1 is SGHAT and CDR2 is FQNNGV. The CDR3 bases are TGTGCCAGCAGCCCCCACACCGGGGAGCTGTTTTTT. Translation gives CASSPHTGELFF.

This clonotype was detected a few times. The chain combines TRBV6-5 with TRBJ1-4; D is uncertain. This CDR3 has 15 amino acids. From germline, CDR1 is MNHEY and CDR2 SVGAGI. Trimming took 0 bases from V and 8 from J, leaving 13 bases between them. CDR3 sequence (DNA): TGTGCCAGCAGTTACTCGATGGCAGAAGGGGAAAAACTGTTTTTT. Its protein is CASSYSMAEGEKLFF.

This clonotype has ten or more counts. The chain carries TRBV15 and TRBJ1-1, with TRBD1 matching 7 bases. CDR3 size: 13 residues. The trim removed 9 bases at V and 0 bases at J, leaving 4 bases unmatched. CDR1 is LNHNV and CDR2 is YYDKDF in the germline V gene (reference sequence). This CDR3 is CATGDSLNTEAFF. The CDR3 DNA reads TGTGCCACGGGGGACAGCCTGAACACTGAAGCTTTCTTT.

This clonotype appeared a few times. The V and J genes are TRBV9 and TRBJ1-5; D is undetermined. Germline V lookup: CDR1 SGDLS, CDR2 YYNGEE. The ends were cut back, 0 bases at V and 5 bases at J, with 9 bases in the middle. The CDR3 sequence is 14 residues long. The CDR3: CASSVAGGYQPQHF. The CDR3 DNA sequence: TGTGCCAGCAGCGTAGCTGGAGGGTATCAGCCCCAGCATTTT. Full variable domain (remainder filled in from reference TRBV9 and TRBJ1-5): DSGVTQTPKHLITATGQRVTLRCSPRSGDLSVYWYQQSLDQGLQFLIQYYNGEERAKGNILERFSAQQFPDLHSELNLSSLELGDSALYFCASSVAGGYQPQHFGDGTRLSIL.

There are many counts of this clonotype. This chain joins TRBV10-3 and TRBJ1-5; no reliable D call. CDR1 and CDR2 (germline): ENHRY, SYGVKD. Trimming removed 3 bases from V and 0 bases from J, with 6 bases in between. This CDR3 spans 14 amino acids. This CDR3 reads CAISERDSNQPQHF. The CDR3 DNA reads as TGTGCCATCAGTGAAAGGGATAGCAATCAGCCCCAGCATTTT.

Many counts were recorded for this clonotype. The chain carries TRBV6-2 or TRBV6-3 and TRBJ2-1, with no clear D. V lost 3 bases, J lost 10 bases, and 10 bases lay in between. This CDR3 is built from 12 residues. CDR1 MNHEY and CDR2 SVGEGT come from the germline V gene. The CDR3 loop reads CASSYREREQFF. The CDR3 DNA reads as TGTGCCAGCAGTTATCGAGAACGGGAGCAGTTCTTC.

In this sample, this clonotype turned up a few times. The chain combines TRBV7-6 with TRBJ2-3; the match to TRBD2 covers 10 bases. J gave up 4 bases and V 5 bases, and 18 bases lay outside the gene matches. CDR3 size: 19 residues. Looked up from germline, CDR1 is SGHVS and CDR2 is FNYEAQ. The CDR3 nucleotides read TGTGCCAGCAGCGCCCGGCCTACTAGCGGGGTTTGGGGGGCAGATACGCAGTATTTT. This gives the protein CASSARPTSGVWGADTQYF.

A note on this clonotype: The germline gene is not matched at one end of the junction; a read error may be the cause. The V gene is TRBV5-1, the J gene TRBJ2-2; tentatively, D is TRBD2 (6 bases). The CDR3 runs to 17 residues. Germline V gene lookup returns CDR1 SGHRS and CDR2 YFSETQ. For the CDR3, the DNA is TGCGCCATCAGCTTGGCCTCAGTAGCGGCTATCACCGGGGAGCTGTTTTTT. Protein: CAISLASVAAITGELFF.

This chain connects TRBV5-4 to TRBJ2-5, with 10 bases matching TRBD1. The V gene end was trimmed by 5 bases and the J gene end by 3 bases; junction bases not matched to a gene: 7. The CDR3 is 15 residues long. CDR1 and CDR2 (germline): SGHNT, YYREEE (reference sequence). CDR3 amino acids: CASSSTGTGEETQYF. For the CDR3, the DNA is TGTGCCAGCAGTTCTACCGGGACAGGGGAAGAGACCCAGTACTTC.

This chain links TRBV7-9 with TRBJ2-2; possibly TRBD2 for D (5 bases). Germline loops: CDR1 SEHNR, CDR2 FQNEAQ (reference sequence). V was shortened by 7 bases and J by 1 base, with 7 bases between the two germline ends. The CDR3 totals 13 residues. CDR3 bases: TGTGCCAGCACGGACTGGAACACCGGGGAGCTGTTTTTT. Protein sequence: CASTDWNTGELFF.

This clonotype was observed at least ten times. This chain links TRBV2 with TRBJ1-1; 7 nucleotides line up with TRBD1. The CDR3 consists of 14 residues. CDR1 and CDR2 (germline): SNHLY, FYNNEI. With 8 bases clipped from V and 7 bases from J, the junction kept 13 bases outside the gene matches. Here the CDR3 reads CASQRSQGVVEAFF. CDR3 DNA sequence: TGTGCCAGCCAGCGAAGTCAGGGGGTCGTTGAAGCTTTCTTT.

The chain couples TRBV6-5 to TRBJ1-1, with no clear D. From germline, CDR1 is MNHEY and CDR2 SVGAGI. This CDR3 has 12 amino acids. Trimming pared 6 bases from V and 8 bases from J, leaving 13 bases between. CDR3 residues: CASRLGGGEAFF. CDR3 DNA sequence: TGTGCCAGCAGGCTGGGTGGAGGGGAAGCTTTCTTT.

This clonotype was counted ten times or more. The rearrangement links TRBV6-2 or TRBV6-3 to TRBJ2-3; TRBD1 agrees at 7 bases. CDR1 and CDR2 from the germline V gene are MNHEY and SVGEGT. V was pared by 4 bases and J by 5 bases, with 6 bases of the junction left unmatched. This CDR3 has 14 residues. This CDR3 is CASSLGTAIDTQYF. The CDR3 DNA reads as TGTGCCAGCAGTTTAGGGACAGCCATAGATACGCAGTATTTT.

This clonotype was counted many times. The chain links TRBV6-5 to TRBJ2-2; weak D call: TRBD2 (7 bases). Trimming took 3 bases from V and 8 from J, leaving 13 bases between them. The CDR3 runs 14 residues. CDR1 MNHEY and CDR2 SVGAGI come from the germline V gene. CDR3 DNA sequence: TGTGCCAGCAGTTATGGGGGGGCAGGAGGGGAGCTGTTTTTT. It yields the protein CASSYGGAGGELFF.

This clonotype appeared many times. The chain has TRBV7-9 and TRBJ2-5, with D perhaps assigned TRBD1 or TRBD2 (5 bases each). Germline lookup yields CDR1 SEHNR and CDR2 FQNEAQ (reference sequence). With 5 bases removed from V and 5 bases from J, the gap between germline ends came to 21 bases. CDR3 length: 16 residues. The CDR3 DNA sequence: TGTGCCAGCAGCCCCCCGGGGCCAGACCTGCGGGAGACCCAGTACTTC. Translating it yields CASSPPGPDLRETQYF.

With respect to this clonotype: A read error may be the cause here, since a much bigger clone is one base away. The chain has TRBV5-6 and TRBJ2-7; D may be TRBD2 (5 bases). The CDR3 is 12 residues long. Germline assignment: CDR1 SGHDT and CDR2 YYEEEE. V was shortened by 0 bases and J by 6 bases, with 7 bases between the two germline ends. CDR3: CASSLGGIEQYF. The CDR3 DNA reads as TGTGCCAGCAGCTTGGGAGGGATCGAGCAGTACTTC.

This clonotype was picked up many times. This rearrangement joins TRBV6-2 or TRBV6-3 to TRBJ1-1; maybe TRBD1 (6 bases). Deletions cut 1 base from V and 0 bases from J, with 6 bases between. Germline V lookup: CDR1 MNHEY, CDR2 SVGEGT. The CDR3 is 14 amino acids. CDR3 DNA sequence: TGTGCCAGCAGTTACTGGGACATGAACACTGAAGCTTTCTTT. It specifies CASSYWDMNTEAFF.

This clonotype was seen many times. The rearrangement uses TRBV7-2 and TRBJ2-3, with 10 positions matching TRBD2. Germline lookup yields CDR1 SGHTA and CDR2 FQGNSA. The CDR3 is 15 residues long. V lost 1 base and J lost 4; bases outside the gene matches: 2. CDR3 sequence: CASSLGLAGADTQYF. The CDR3 DNA sequence: TGTGCCAGCAGCTTAGGGCTAGCGGGGGCAGATACGCAGTATTTT.

This clonotype occurred many times. The rearrangement uses TRBV4-1 and TRBJ2-1, with D possibly matching TRBD1 (5 bases). The CDR3 loop spans 14 amino acids. Trimming left V 0 bases short and J 6 bases short, with 9 bases between. Germline CDR1 and CDR2: MGHRA and YSYEKL. CDR3 sequence: CASSQEGAPNEQFF. DNA for the CDR3: TGCGCCAGCAGCCAAGAAGGGGCACCCAATGAGCAGTTCTTC.

The sample holds many counts of this clonotype. The genes are TRBV5-5 and TRBJ2-5; the D is unclear. V lost 4 bases and J lost 2, with 12 bases in between. The germline gives CDR1 SGHKS, CDR2 YYEKEE (reference sequence). The CDR3 is 14 amino acids. CDR3: CASSPPATQETQYF. As DNA, the CDR3 is TGTGCCAGCAGCCCCCCGGCTACTCAAGAGACCCAGTACTTC.

This clonotype appeared many times. V and J are TRBV20-1 and TRBJ2-7; D ambiguous. The CDR3 runs 13 residues. Looked up from germline, CDR1 is DFQATT and CDR2 is SNEGSKA (reference sequence). Trimming removed 3 bases from V and 4 bases from J, with 13 bases in between. The chain's CDR3 is CSARGLRAYEQYV. CDR3 nucleotide sequence: TGCAGTGCTAGGGGCCTCCGTGCTTACGAGCAGTACGTC.